This entry describes one TCR beta chain. This CDR3 has 12 residues. V was pared by 3 bases and J by 8 bases, with 10 bases between. CDR1 and CDR2 from the germline V gene are SGHTA and FQGTGA. This record comes from a study of blood T cell repertoires in COVID-19. The wider study: Some COVID-19 samples were acute and others convalescent; all came from the United States, Italy and Spain. T cells, B-cell-depleted T cells, or PBMCs supplied cDNA or gDNA.

In the source study's methods: Using reference gene primer amplification, nucleated cell counts were estimated. Libraries were prepared by immunoSEQ multiplex PCR; TCRdb keeps only in-frame clonotypes and omits some of them. Clone size and the V and J calls come from that table; the DNA yielded D and trimming. The data hold approximately 100,000 clones, with roughly nine tenths observed a single time. The clonotype originates from a woman aged 55-69 years with acute or convalescent COVID-19. Sequencing was performed on peripheral blood. V gene TRBV7-3 combines with J gene TRBJ1-1, with D perhaps matching TRBD1 (5 bases). The CDR3 DNA reads as TGTGCCAGCAGCTTTCCAGGGTCAGAAGCTTTCTTT. It yields the protein CASSFPGSEAFF.